Listed here are 28 T cell receptor beta chains from one sample, sequenced in a study of CD8+ T cells in alopecia areata. Extracted from the samples, RNA was reverse transcribed into cDNA to serve as the sequencing template. Sequencing was performed with immunoSEQ multiplex PCR; in TCRdb, only in-frame clones are kept and a portion is missing. The table shows approximately 150,000 clones, with 87% occurring only once. The sample was CD8+ T cells sorted from blood, taken at week 0. The receptors were gathered from a human donor with alopecia areata.

This clone was detected a few times. V is TRBV25-1 and J is TRBJ2-7; D gene ambiguous. Germline assignment: CDR1 MGHDK and CDR2 SYGVNS. The CDR3 has 13 residues. Between the trimmed V and J ends, which lost 8 bases and 0 bases, there was a span of 11 bases. CDR3 amino acids: CASLVEPSYEQYF. The CDR3 DNA reads TGTGCCAGCCTGGTCGAGCCCTCCTACGAGCAGTACTTC.

The count of this clone is one. The junction departs from the called germline gene at one end, perhaps through a read error. The chain recombines TRBV27 with TRBJ2-1; D could derive from TRBD1 or TRBD2 (6 bases each). The germline V gene has CDR1 MNHEY and CDR2 SMNVEV (reference sequence). This CDR3 has 15 residues. The CDR3 spells CASSLRGGQYSEQFF. CDR3 sequence (DNA): TGTGCCAGCAGTTTACGTGGGGGGCAATACAGTGAGCAGTTCTTC.

The chain joins TRBV19 to TRBJ2-3, with a weak D call TRBD2 (6 bases). The CDR3 consists of 13 residues. V was trimmed by 9 bases and J by 4 bases, leaving 14 bases between them. Germline loops: CDR1 LNHDA, CDR2 SQIVND (reference sequence). In DNA, the CDR3 is TGTGCCAGCAACGCGGGACTTTCAGATACGCAGTATTTT. Its protein product is CASNAGLSDTQYF. The whole variable domain, filled in from reference TRBV19 and TRBJ2-3, reads DGGITQSPKYLFRKEGQNVTLSCEQNLNHDAMYWYRQDPGQGLRLIYYSQIVNDFQKGDIAEGYSVSREKKESFPLTVTSAQKNPTAFYLCASNAGLSDTQYFGPGTRLTVL.

The chain links TRBV6-5 to TRBJ2-7; D unclear. The V and J ends lost 0 bases and 3 bases respectively, with 6 bases between them. This CDR3 comprises 13 residues. Germline assignment: CDR1 MNHEY and CDR2 SVGAGI. This CDR3 is CASSYSIDYEQYF. The CDR3 DNA reads as TGTGCCAGCAGTTACTCGATCGACTACGAGCAGTACTTC.

V is TRBV27 and J is TRBJ2-7; D perhaps matches TRBD2 (6 bases). V lost 5 bases and J lost 7, with 12 bases in between. This CDR3 is built from 12 residues. Germline CDR1 is MNHEY and CDR2 is SMNVEV (reference sequence). The CDR3 here is CASSGGIWEQYF. The CDR3 DNA reads as TGTGCCAGCAGTGGGGGGATTTGGGAGCAGTACTTC.

The chain employs TRBV29-1 and TRBJ2-7, with D unresolved. Germline V CDR1 and CDR2: SQVTM, ANQGSEA. The CDR3 consists of 14 residues. The V and J ends lost 0 bases and 3 bases respectively, with 12 bases between them. CDR3 residues: CSVEDQDRGYEQYF. CDR3 in DNA: TGCAGCGTTGAAGATCAGGACCGAGGCTACGAGCAGTACTTC.

The chain couples TRBV30 to TRBJ2-1, with TRBD2 matching over 13 bases. Germline assignment: CDR1 GTSNPN and CDR2 SVGIG (reference sequence). CDR3 length: 14 residues. J was trimmed by 10 bases and V by 5 bases; bases with no gene match: 8. The CDR3 nucleotides are TGTGCCTGGTCCGGGACTAGCGGGACAGGAGAGCAGTTCTTC. This encodes CAWSGTSGTGEQFF. Full variable domain (outside the CDR3, taken from reference TRBV30 and TRBJ2-1): SQTIHQWPATLVQPVGSPLSLECTVEGTSNPNLYWYRQAAGRGLQLLFYSVGIGQISSEVPQNLSASRPQDRQFILSSKKLLLSDSGFYLCAWSGTSGTGEQFFGPGTRLTVL.

The chain is built from TRBV10-3 and TRBJ1-1; no clear D. Germline V gene lookup returns CDR1 ENHRY and CDR2 SYGVKD. With 11 bases removed from V and 5 bases from J, the gap between germline ends came to 12 bases. The CDR3 loop spans 11 amino acids. The chain's CDR3 is CAADSGTEAFF. The CDR3 DNA reads TGTGCCGCCGACTCGGGGACTGAAGCTTTCTTT.

The gene calls are TRBV11-2 and TRBJ1-1; 8 nucleotides align to TRBD1. The V gene end was trimmed by 5 bases and the J gene end by 5 bases; junction bases not matched to a gene: 4. Germline assignment: CDR1 SGHAT and CDR2 FQNNGV. This CDR3 comprises 13 residues. CDR3 in DNA: TGTGCCAGCAGCCCACGGACAGGGACTGAAGCTTTCTTT. Its translation: CASSPRTGTEAFF.

This sequence joins TRBV30 and TRBJ2-1; D possibly corresponds to TRBD1 (5 bases). Germline V gene lookup returns CDR1 GTSNPN and CDR2 SVGIG (reference sequence). The CDR3 is 13 residues long. Between the trimmed V and J ends, which lost 0 bases and 8 bases, there was a span of 11 bases. The CDR3 sequence is CAWSVRKGDEQFF. CDR3 in DNA: TGTGCCTGGAGTGTACGGAAAGGGGATGAGCAGTTCTTC. The variable domain in full, with the rest retrieved from reference TRBV30 and TRBJ2-1, is SQTIHQWPATLVQPVGSPLSLECTVEGTSNPNLYWYRQAAGRGLQLLFYSVGIGQISSEVPQNLSASRPQDRQFILSSKKLLLSDSGFYLCAWSVRKGDEQFFGPGTRLTVL.

The rearrangement uses TRBV5-1 and TRBJ2-1; 10 bases align to TRBD2. V was clipped by 4 bases and J by 8 bases; unmatched bases: 9. The CDR3 covers 15 residues. Looked up from germline, CDR1 is SGHRS and CDR2 is YFSETQ. The CDR3 DNA reads as TGCGCCAGCAGCCCGACCAGCGGGGGGGCGGATGAGCAGTTCTTC. Translation: CASSPTSGGADEQFF.

The chain recombines TRBV5-4 with TRBJ2-1; D unresolved. The CDR3 sequence is 13 residues long. V lost 7 bases, J lost 3 bases, and 11 bases lay in between. CDR1 is SGHNT, CDR2 YYREEE, per germline (reference sequence). In DNA, the CDR3 is TGTGCCAGCTCAGAAGCCCTCTACAATGAGCAGTTCTTC. Translating gives CASSEALYNEQFF.

V usage is TRBV4-1 and J usage is TRBJ1-5, with 9 bases identical to TRBD1. Germline CDR1 MGHRA, CDR2 YSYEKL. The trim removed 4 bases at V and 4 bases at J, leaving 8 bases unmatched. The CDR3 runs 16 residues. This CDR3 is CASSPVGQGGNQPQHF. Written as DNA, the CDR3 is TGCGCCAGCAGCCCGGTGGGACAGGGCGGGAATCAGCCCCAGCATTTT.

V and J are TRBV11-2 and TRBJ1-2; D unresolved. V was cut by 1 base and J by 4 bases, with 16 bases left in between. Germline V gene sequence: CDR1 SGHAT, CDR2 FQNNGV. This CDR3 is built from 16 residues. The DNA for the CDR3 is TGTGCCAGCAGCTTAGCCCCTAAGGCCCTTTCCTATGGCTACACCTTC. This sequence encodes CASSLAPKALSYGYTF.

This sequence joins TRBV29-1 and TRBJ2-3; TRBD2 aligns across 9 bases. The V gene end was trimmed by 3 bases and the J gene end by 6 bases; junction bases not matched to a gene: 13. The CDR3 extends over 16 amino acids. Germline V lookup: CDR1 SQVTM, CDR2 ANQGSEA. The CDR3 spells CSVEVAGARTPDTQYF. The DNA for the CDR3 is TGCAGCGTTGAGGTAGCGGGGGCCCGAACCCCGGATACGCAGTATTTT.

The chain joins TRBV27 to TRBJ2-3; no definite D call. Germline V gene data show CDR1 as MNHEY and CDR2 as SMNVEV (reference sequence). V was clipped by 6 bases and J by 0 bases, with 10 bases between them. The CDR3 is made up of 14 amino acids. CDR3 in amino acids: CASSEGWSTDTQYF. Written as DNA, the CDR3 is TGTGCCAGCAGCGAAGGTTGGAGCACAGATACGCAGTATTTT.

CDR3 in DNA: TGTGCCAGCAATCGCGGAGGTCTTCAAAGCACAGATACGCAGTATTTT. It is translated as CASNRGGLQSTDTQYF. The chain employs TRBV27 and TRBJ2-3; possibly TRBD2 for D (5 bases). CDR1 and CDR2 from the germline V gene are MNHEY and SMNVEV (reference sequence). The CDR3 consists of 16 residues. The germline V and J ends were trimmed by 7 bases and 0 bases, with 17 bases remaining between them.

This CDR3 reads CASSLGGRPTDTQYF. CDR3 sequence (DNA): TGCGCCAGCAGCTTGGGGGGAAGACCCACAGATACGCAGTATTTT. The rearrangement links TRBV5-1 to TRBJ2-3; D not certain. Trimming shortened V by 0 bases and J by 2 bases, and 10 bases separated the two germline ends. The CDR3 has 15 amino acids. Germline CDR1 and CDR2: SGHRS and YFSETQ.

The chain is built from TRBV7-9 and TRBJ1-2; D remains ambiguous. V was trimmed by 1 base and J by 4 bases, leaving 10 bases between them. Germline V gene data show CDR1 as SEHNR and CDR2 as FQNEAQ (reference sequence). This CDR3 is 14 amino acids long. DNA of the CDR3: TGTGCCAGCAGCTTAGTCAGCCCGGGCTATGGCTACACCTTC. This translates into CASSLVSPGYGYTF. Drawing the rest from reference TRBV7-9 and TRBJ1-2, the complete variable domain is DTGVSQNPRHKITKRGQNVTFRCDPISEHNRLYWYRQTLGQGPEFLTYFQNEAQLEKSRLLSDRFSAERPKGSFSTLEIQRTEQGDSAMYLCASSLVSPGYGYTFGSGTRLTVV.

The DNA for the CDR3 is TGTGCCAGCAGCTTAGGGACATCCGTCCACGAGCAGTACTTC. Amino acids: CASSLGTSVHEQYF. This rearrangement joins TRBV5-6 to TRBJ2-7; TRBD1 is a possible D gene (6 bases). Germline CDR1 reads SGHDT; CDR2 reads YYEEEE. CDR3 length: 14 amino acids. V lost 2 bases and J 5 bases, leaving 14 bases between the germline ends.

The chain carries TRBV6-5 and TRBJ1-4; maybe TRBD1 (6 bases). The CDR3 extends over 14 amino acids. CDR1 and CDR2 from the germline V gene are MNHEY and SVGAGI. V gave up 7 bases and J gave up 7 bases, with 16 bases separating them. CDR3: CASTLGAGAEKLFF. The CDR3 region has the DNA TGTGCCAGCACCCTGGGGGCAGGGGCTGAAAAACTGTTTTTT.

The chain combines TRBV15 with TRBJ2-5, with 9 bases that match TRBD1. Trimming cost V 5 bases and J 5 bases; bases outside gene matches: 6. Germline values: CDR1 LNHNV, CDR2 YYDKDF (reference sequence). The CDR3 has 14 amino acids. The DNA for the CDR3 is TGTGCCACCAGCCCTAGGGACAGGGAGGAGACCCAGTACTTC. Translation: CATSPRDREETQYF.

Only one count was recorded for this clone. This chain links TRBV4-1 with TRBJ2-7, with D possibly being TRBD2 (6 bases). Trimming stripped 1 base from V and 6 bases from J, with 10 bases between. CDR1 is MGHRA and CDR2 is YSYEKL in the germline V gene. There are 13 residues in the CDR3. CDR3 DNA sequence: TGCGCCAGCAGCCAAGGGCAGGGAGGCGAGCAGTACTTC. Protein product: CASSQGQGGEQYF.

The V call is TRBV19, the J call TRBJ2-1; 7 bases fit TRBD1. Germline loops: CDR1 LNHDA, CDR2 SQIVND (reference sequence). Losses at the gene ends were 3 bases for V and 4 bases for J; bases not matched to a gene: 3. There are 14 residues in the CDR3. CDR3 protein: CASSMTGKYNEQFF. The CDR3 DNA sequence: TGTGCCAGTAGTATGACAGGGAAATACAATGAGCAGTTCTTC.

The chain has TRBV29-1 and TRBJ2-1; 8 bases are shared with TRBD1. Germline V lookup: CDR1 SQVTM, CDR2 ANQGSEA. Trimming at V came to 6 bases and at J to 5 bases, leaving 9 bases not matched to a gene. The CDR3 is 14 amino acids. The CDR3 spells CSVGPGQDNNEQFF. The CDR3 bases are TGCAGCGTAGGGCCGGGACAGGATAACAATGAGCAGTTCTTC.

This chain uses TRBV29-1 with TRBJ2-5; 9 positions agree with TRBD1. With the DNA end fitting TRBJ2-7 better, the J assignment may be wrong. The CDR3 is 12 residues long. Germline lookup yields CDR1 SQVTM and CDR2 ANQGSEA. The CDR3 protein is CSVGTGSNEQYF. CDR3 coding DNA: TGCAGCGTGGGGACAGGGAGCAACGAGCAGTACTTC.

This clone was counted only a few times. The rearrangement joins TRBV29-1 to TRBJ2-1; the D is unclear. The CDR3 is 13 residues long. Germline V gives CDR1 SQVTM, CDR2 ANQGSEA. The ends were cut back, 6 bases at V and 5 bases at J, with 14 bases in the middle. Here the CDR3 DNA reads TGCAGCGTACACAAAACGGACCACAATGAGCAGTTCTTC. Translation: CSVHKTDHNEQFF.

The genes are TRBV4-2 and TRBJ1-4; the match to TRBD1 covers 8 bases. After removal of 0 bases from V and 5 bases from J, the junction contained 5 bases not matched to a gene. The germline gives CDR1 LGHNA, CDR2 YNFKEQ. This CDR3 comprises 16 residues. This chain's CDR3 is CASSQDSWTGNEKLFF. The CDR3 DNA sequence: TGTGCCAGCAGCCAAGATTCATGGACAGGGAATGAAAAACTGTTTTTT.